This TCR beta chain was sequenced during a study of OX40 agonist ivuxolimab in advanced cancers. The study's findings and limits: There were, on average, more expanded clones in CD8+ T cells than in CD4+. The CD4+ and CD8+ T cells in the blood had expanded clonally by week 6 at 0.1 to 3.0 mg/kg. Certain nonresponders likewise exhibited a low normalized T-cell clonal expansion.

With regard to this clone: Its antigen is unidentified.

The protocol was immunoSEQ multiplex PCR, while the TCRdb copy is restricted to in-frame clones and leaves out a portion. The top ten hold around 0.4% of the sample, which has 53,000 or so clones, about nine tenths seen once. The germline gives CDR1 MNHNY, CDR2 SVGAGI (reference sequence). V lost 2 bases to trimming and J lost 5 bases, with 3 bases between them. The length of the CDR3 is 11 residues. The sequence derives from an adult with an advanced solid tumor such as melanoma, head and neck, liver or kidney cancer. The sequences come from CD4+ or CD8+ T cells sorted from blood, collected in a trial of the OX40 agonist ivuxolimab. This chain uses TRBV6-6 with TRBJ1-1, with D hard to call. The CDR3 here is CASSYRTEAFF. Here the CDR3 DNA reads TGTGCCAGCAGTTACAGGACTGAAGCTTTCTTT.